This T cell receptor beta chain emerged from a study of T cells in Graves' hyperthyroidism and ophthalmopathy. At the level of the study: Peripheral blood draws took place at initial diagnosis, ahead of any treatment.

In this sample, this clonotype turned up many times. Researchers barred patients who had uncontrolled infection, other autoimmune disease, pregnancy or lactation. Every diagnosis used clinical symptoms, serum thyroxine and TRAb, thyroid ultrasound and orbital computed tomography. Before ophthalmopathy appeared, progressors gave blood at initial hyperthyroidism diagnosis. In germline, CDR1 is DFQATT, CDR2 SNEGSKA (reference sequence). The CDR3 has 16 amino acids. The V and J ends lost 3 bases and 4 bases, in that order; junction bases with no gene match: 9. What was amplified from RNA transcripts were TCR beta CDR3 regions. The TCR CDR3 first-round RT-PCR relied on the HTBI primer set. TCRdb fed the multiplex PCR reads into MiXCR, producing one record per CDR3 protein. The sample has about 580,000 distinct CDR3 sequences, 11% to 15% seen once.

Sample: blood. The chain is built from TRBV20-1 and TRBJ2-1, with 10 bases matching TRBD2. The receptor was derived from a woman younger than 45 with Graves' hyperthyroidism that later progressed to Graves' ophthalmopathy. CDR3: CSARSPSGSVYNEQFF. The DNA of the CDR3 is TGCAGTGCTAGGAGTCCTAGCGGGAGCGTGTACAATGAGCAGTTCTTC.